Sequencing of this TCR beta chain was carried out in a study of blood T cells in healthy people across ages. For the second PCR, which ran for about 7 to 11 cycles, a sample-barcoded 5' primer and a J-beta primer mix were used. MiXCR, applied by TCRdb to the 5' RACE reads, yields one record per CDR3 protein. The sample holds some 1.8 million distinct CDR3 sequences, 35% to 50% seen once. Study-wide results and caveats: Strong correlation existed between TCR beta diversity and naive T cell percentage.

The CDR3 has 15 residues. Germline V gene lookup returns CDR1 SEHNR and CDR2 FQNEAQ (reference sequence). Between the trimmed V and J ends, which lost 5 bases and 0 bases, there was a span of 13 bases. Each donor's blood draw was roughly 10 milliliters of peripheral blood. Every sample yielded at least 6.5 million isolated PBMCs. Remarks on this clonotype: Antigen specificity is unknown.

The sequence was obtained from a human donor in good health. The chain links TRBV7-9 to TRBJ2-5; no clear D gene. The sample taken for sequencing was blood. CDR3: CASSLRGSDQETQYF. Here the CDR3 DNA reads TGTGCCAGCAGCCTTCGCGGATCCGACCAAGAGACCCAGTACTTC.